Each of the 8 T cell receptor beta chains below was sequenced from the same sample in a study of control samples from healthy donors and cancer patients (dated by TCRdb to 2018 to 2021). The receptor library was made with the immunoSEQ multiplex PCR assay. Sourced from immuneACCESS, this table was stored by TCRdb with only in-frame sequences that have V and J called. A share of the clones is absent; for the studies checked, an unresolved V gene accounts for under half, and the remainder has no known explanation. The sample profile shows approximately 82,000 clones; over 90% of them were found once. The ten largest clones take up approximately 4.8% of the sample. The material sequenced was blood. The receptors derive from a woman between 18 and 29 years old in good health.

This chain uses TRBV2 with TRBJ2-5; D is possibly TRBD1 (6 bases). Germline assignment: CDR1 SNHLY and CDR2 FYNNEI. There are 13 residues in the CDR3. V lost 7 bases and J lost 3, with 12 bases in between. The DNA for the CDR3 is TGTGCCAGCATTAAGGACAGCAAAGAGACCCAGTACTTC. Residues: CASIKDSKETQYF.

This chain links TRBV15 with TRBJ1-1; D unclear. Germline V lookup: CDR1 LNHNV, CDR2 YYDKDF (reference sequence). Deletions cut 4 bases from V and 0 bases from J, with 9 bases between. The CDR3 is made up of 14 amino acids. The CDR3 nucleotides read TGTGCCACCAGCAAGGCGGGGATGAACACTGAAGCTTTCTTT. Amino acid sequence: CATSKAGMNTEAFF.

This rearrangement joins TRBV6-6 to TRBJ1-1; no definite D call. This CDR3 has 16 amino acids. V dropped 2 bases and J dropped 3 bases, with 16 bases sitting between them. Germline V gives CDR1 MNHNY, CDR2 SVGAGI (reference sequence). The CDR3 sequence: CASSYEGGSRDTEAFF. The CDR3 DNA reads TGTGCCAGCAGTTACGAAGGAGGGTCTCGGGACACTGAAGCTTTCTTT.

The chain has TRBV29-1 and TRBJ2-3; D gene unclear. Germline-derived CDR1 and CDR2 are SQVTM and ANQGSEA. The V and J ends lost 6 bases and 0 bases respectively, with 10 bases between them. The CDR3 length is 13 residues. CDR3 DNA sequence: TGCAGCGTCCTGATCCAAAGCACAGATACGCAGTATTTT. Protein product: CSVLIQSTDTQYF.

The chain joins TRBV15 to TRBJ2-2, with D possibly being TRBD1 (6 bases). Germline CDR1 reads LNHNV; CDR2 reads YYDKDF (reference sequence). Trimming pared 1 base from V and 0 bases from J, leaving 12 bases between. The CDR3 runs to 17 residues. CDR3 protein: CATSRVLPGANTGELFF. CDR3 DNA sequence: TGTGCCACCAGCAGAGTCCTTCCAGGGGCGAACACCGGGGAGCTGTTTTTT.

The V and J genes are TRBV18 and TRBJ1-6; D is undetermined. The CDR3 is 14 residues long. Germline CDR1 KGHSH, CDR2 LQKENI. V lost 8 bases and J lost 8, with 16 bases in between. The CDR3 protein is CASPWVEPDSPLHF. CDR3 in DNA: TGTGCCAGCCCTTGGGTCGAGCCCGATTCACCCCTCCACTTT.

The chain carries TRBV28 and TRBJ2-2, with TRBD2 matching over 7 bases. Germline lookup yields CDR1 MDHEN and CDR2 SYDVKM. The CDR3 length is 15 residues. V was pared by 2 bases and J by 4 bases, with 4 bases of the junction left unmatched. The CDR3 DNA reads TGTGCCAGCAGTTTAAATGGCGGGGGCACCGGGGAGCTGTTTTTT. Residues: CASSLNGGGTGELFF.

The CDR3 here is CASSPQVAASYNEQFF. CDR3 nucleotide sequence: TGTGCCAGCAGCCCCCAGGTGGCGGCGTCCTACAATGAGCAGTTCTTC. The chain uses TRBV9 and TRBJ2-1, with D unclear. CDR1 and CDR2 from the germline V gene are SGDLS and YYNGEE. The CDR3 is 16 amino acids. Trimming shortened V by 4 bases and J by 1 base, and 15 bases separated the two germline ends.